Following are 29 T cell receptor beta chains from one sample sequenced in a study of blood T cell repertoires in COVID-19. Libraries were prepared by immunoSEQ multiplex PCR; TCRdb keeps only in-frame clonotypes and omits some of them. This table holds about 380,000 clones, 85% found once. Material: peripheral blood. The receptors derive from a young woman with acute or convalescent COVID-19.

The rearrangement joins TRBV4-1 to TRBJ2-5; perhaps TRBD2 as D (6 bases). Germline loops: CDR1 MGHRA, CDR2 YSYEKL. This CDR3 region has 16 residues. V shed 4 bases and J shed 1 base, with 16 bases lying between them. This CDR3 is CASSRGLEGLQETQYF. As DNA, the CDR3 is TGCGCCAGCAGCCGAGGCCTCGAGGGACTCCAAGAGACCCAGTACTTC.

The chain links TRBV3-1 (or the pseudogene TRBV3-2) to TRBJ1-1, with TRBD1 matching over 8 bases. J lost 1 base, V lost 1 base, and 5 bases had no gene match. CDR3 size: 16 residues. CDR1 and CDR2 from the germline V gene are LGHDT and YNNKEL (reference sequence). CDR3 amino acids: CASSQVAGTGNTEAFF. CDR3 DNA sequence: TGTGCCAGCAGCCAAGTTGCCGGGACAGGGAACACTGAAGCTTTCTTT.

The chain uses TRBV28 and TRBJ2-5, with 8 bases aligning to TRBD1. This CDR3 spans 14 amino acids. Per germline, CDR1 MDHEN and CDR2 SYDVKM. J gave up 1 base and V 6 bases, and 4 bases lay outside the gene matches. CDR3 sequence (DNA): TGTGCCAGCAGCGCAGGGGGCGCCCAAGAGACCCAGTACTTC. This gives the protein CASSAGGAQETQYF.

The chain is built from TRBV29-1 and TRBJ2-5; a weak D match, TRBD2 (6 bases). The CDR3 totals 14 residues. V gave up 5 bases and J gave up 5 bases, with 18 bases separating them. CDR1 is SQVTM, CDR2 ANQGSEA, per germline. The CDR3 coding sequence is TGCAGCGTTTCCCCCTCGGGAGAGGGGGAGACCCAGTACTTC. Translated, it gives CSVSPSGEGETQYF.

J is TRBJ2-7 and V is TRBV4-1; possibly TRBD1 for D (6 bases). The germline V gene encodes CDR1 MGHRA and CDR2 YSYEKL. V was trimmed by 0 bases and J by 2 bases, leaving 11 bases between them. CDR3 length: 15 residues. The CDR3 loop is CASSQDLGQPYEQYF. The CDR3 bases are TGCGCCAGCAGCCAAGATTTAGGACAGCCCTACGAGCAGTACTTC.

This chain uses TRBV27 with TRBJ2-6; D possibly corresponds to TRBD1 (6 bases). V was clipped by 4 bases and J by 0 bases, with 7 bases between them. This CDR3 has 15 residues. The germline gives CDR1 MNHEY, CDR2 SMNVEV (reference sequence). This chain's CDR3 is CASSSGDSGANVLTF. Here the CDR3 DNA reads TGTGCCAGCAGTTCAGGGGACTCTGGGGCCAACGTCCTGACTTTC. Variable domain in full (rest from reference TRBV27 and TRBJ2-6): EAQVTQNPRYLITVTGKKLTVTCSQNMNHEYMSWYRQDPGLGLRQIYYSMNVEVTDKGDVPEGYKVSRKEKRNFPLILESPSPNQTSLYFCASSSGDSGANVLTFGAGSRLTVL.

The chain joins TRBV4-1 to TRBJ2-7; D possibly corresponds to TRBD1 (6 bases). V dropped 2 bases and J dropped 0 bases, with 11 bases sitting between them. This CDR3 comprises 15 residues. The V gene's germline CDR1 is MGHRA and CDR2 YSYEKL. CDR3 DNA: TGCGCCAGCAGCCAACGGACAGAAAACTCCTACGAGCAGTACTTC. Protein product: CASSQRTENSYEQYF.

The genes are TRBV10-3 and TRBJ1-5; 9 bases map to TRBD1. The germline gives CDR1 ENHRY, CDR2 SYGVKD. The junction had 3 bases not matched to a gene; V was cut back by 6 bases and J by 3 bases. This CDR3 is 14 amino acids long. This chain's CDR3 is CAISRDRDNQPQHF. The CDR3 bases are TGTGCCATCAGCAGGGACAGGGACAATCAGCCCCAGCATTTT.

CDR3 residues: CASSIRGEQFF. In nucleotides, the CDR3 is TGTGCCAGTAGTATCAGGGGTGAGCAGTTCTTC. This chain joins TRBV19 and TRBJ2-1; the D gene is possibly TRBD1 (6 bases). CDR3 length equals 11 residues. Trimming left V 3 bases short and J 9 bases short, with 6 bases between. CDR1 LNHDA and CDR2 SQIVND come from the germline V gene (reference sequence).

The rearrangement links TRBV4-1 to TRBJ2-3, with TRBD1 as a possible D gene (5 bases). Trimming shortened V by 0 bases and J by 5 bases, and 15 bases separated the two germline ends. CDR1 and CDR2 from the germline V gene are MGHRA and YSYEKL. The CDR3 is 16 amino acids. Here the CDR3 DNA reads TGCGCCAGCAGCCAAGATCTCACAGGTTTGATAGATACGCAGTATTTT. Translated: CASSQDLTGLIDTQYF.

This clone was counted ten times or more. This CDR3 reads CASSQIEVNTIYF. CDR3 sequence (DNA): TGTGCCAGCAGCCAAATCGAGGTAAACACCATATATTTT. The V call is TRBV3-1 (or the pseudogene TRBV3-2), the J call TRBJ1-3; D ambiguous. With 2 bases removed from V and 6 bases from J, the gap between germline ends came to 8 bases. The CDR3 sequence is 13 residues long. The germline V gene has CDR1 LGHDT and CDR2 YNNKEL (reference sequence).

The chain couples TRBV28 to TRBJ1-1; TRBD1 is a possible D gene (5 bases). V shed 8 bases and J shed 4 bases, with 11 bases lying between them. The CDR3 has 12 amino acids. Germline V gives CDR1 MDHEN, CDR2 SYDVKM. CDR3 sequence: CASAGGRTEAFF. The CDR3 DNA follows: TGTGCCAGCGCCGGGGGACGCACTGAAGCTTTCTTT.

This chain links TRBV6-6 with TRBJ2-2; 11 bases map to TRBD2. V trimming: 6 bases; J trimming: 0 bases; junction bases outside the gene matches: 15. This CDR3 has 20 amino acids. Germline assignment: CDR1 MNHNY and CDR2 SVGAGI (reference sequence). CDR3 residues: CASSRTRQGTSGANTGELFF. DNA of the CDR3: TGTGCCAGCAGCCGAACGCGACAAGGGACTAGCGGTGCGAACACCGGGGAGCTGTTTTTT.

This clone showed up just once. The chain links TRBV6-4 to TRBJ1-4, with TRBD1 identical over 7 bases. The CDR3 totals 13 residues. V dropped 7 bases and J dropped 10; count of bases not matched to a gene: 9. Germline values: CDR1 MRHNA, CDR2 SNTAGT. Here the CDR3 reads CASTGRGEAKLFF. CDR3 DNA: TGTGCCAGCACGGGCAGGGGGGAAGCAAAACTGTTTTTT.

The chain recombines TRBV6-1 with TRBJ1-5, with a tentative D call TRBD1 (6 bases). V was clipped by 2 bases and J by 6 bases, with 14 bases between them. Germline-derived CDR1 and CDR2 are MNHNS and SASEGT. This CDR3 has 15 residues. The CDR3 spells CASSELPGGGQPQHF. CDR3 sequence (DNA): TGTGCCAGCAGTGAACTCCCGGGGGGCGGTCAGCCCCAGCATTTT.

The J gene is TRBJ1-2, the V gene TRBV6-5; D gene unclear. The CDR3 has 13 amino acids. Germline V lookup: CDR1 MNHEY, CDR2 SVGAGI. V lost 2 bases to trimming and J lost 4 bases, with 8 bases between them. The CDR3 DNA reads as TGTGCCAGCAGTTACCTATACCCCTATGGCTACACCTTC. Protein sequence: CASSYLYPYGYTF.

This chain links TRBV28 with TRBJ1-1, with D maybe TRBD1 (6 bases). This CDR3 has 14 residues. Looked up from germline, CDR1 is MDHEN and CDR2 is SYDVKM. V gave up 2 bases and J gave up 1 base, with 8 bases separating them. The CDR3 loop reads CASSLRGKNTEAFF. DNA of the CDR3: TGTGCCAGCAGTTTAAGGGGGAAGAACACTGAAGCTTTCTTT.

V usage is TRBV28 and J usage is TRBJ1-1, with D uncertain. The germline gives CDR1 MDHEN, CDR2 SYDVKM. The CDR3 has 14 residues. Between the trimmed V and J ends, which lost 5 bases and 3 bases, there was a span of 13 bases. The CDR3 here is CASSHRPGYTEAFF. The CDR3 DNA reads as TGTGCCAGCAGTCATAGGCCGGGGTACACTGAAGCTTTCTTT.

The genes are TRBV2 and TRBJ2-7; 9 positions match TRBD1. CDR1 is SNHLY and CDR2 is FYNNEI in the germline V gene. Unmatched junction bases numbered 6, after V lost 2 bases and J lost 7 bases. This CDR3 comprises 14 residues. The CDR3 sequence is CASSESTGGWEQYF. The CDR3 region has the DNA TGTGCCAGCAGTGAATCCACAGGGGGCTGGGAGCAGTACTTC.

The chain joins TRBV4-1 to TRBJ2-1, with TRBD2 matching over 8 bases. The germline V gene encodes CDR1 MGHRA and CDR2 YSYEKL. The CDR3 loop spans 17 amino acids. The V and J ends lost 0 bases and 2 bases, in that order; junction bases with no gene match: 6. The CDR3 here is CASSQDLGLAPYNEQFF. Written as DNA, the CDR3 is TGCGCCAGCAGCCAAGATCTTGGACTAGCCCCCTACAATGAGCAGTTCTTC.

This CDR3 reads CASSPYRTGNEKLFF. In nucleotides, the CDR3 is TGTGCCAGCAGCCCCTACCGGACAGGGAATGAAAAACTGTTTTTT. The rearrangement uses TRBV7-8 and TRBJ1-4; TRBD1 agrees at 8 bases. After removal of 5 bases from V and 5 bases from J, the junction contained 7 bases not matched to a gene. Looked up from germline, CDR1 is SGHVS and CDR2 is FQNEAQ. This CDR3 is 15 amino acids long.

The rearrangement links TRBV30 to TRBJ1-2; no firm D call. V was pared by 1 base and J by 4 bases, with 16 bases between. The CDR3 length is 15 residues. CDR1 and CDR2 from the germline V gene are GTSNPN and SVGIG (reference sequence). The CDR3 region has the DNA TGTGCCTGGAGTGAGGAACCAGGCAATATCTATGGCTACACCTTC. This codes for CAWSEEPGNIYGYTF.

The chain has TRBV27 and TRBJ2-5; 11 bases fit TRBD2. Looked up from germline, CDR1 is MNHEY and CDR2 is SMNVEV (reference sequence). Trimming took 7 bases from V and 1 from J; bases not matched to a gene: 5. The CDR3 sequence is 15 residues long. The CDR3: CASKETSGTQETQYF. The DNA of the CDR3 is TGTGCCAGCAAGGAGACTAGCGGGACCCAAGAGACCCAGTACTTC.

The chain carries TRBV6-1 and TRBJ2-2, with D possibly matching TRBD2 (6 bases). V was trimmed by 0 bases and J by 6 bases, leaving 8 bases between them. The CDR3 is made up of 14 amino acids. Looked up from germline, CDR1 is MNHNS and CDR2 is SASEGT. The CDR3 bases are TGTGCCAGCAGTGAAGCCCCGGGGGCCGGGGAGCTGTTTTTT. This gives the protein CASSEAPGAGELFF.

This clone was recorded once. The genes are TRBV11-2 and TRBJ2-7; D might be TRBD2 (6 bases). The V and J ends lost 1 base and 4 bases respectively, with 14 bases between them. CDR1 and CDR2 from the germline V gene are SGHAT and FQNNGV. The length of the CDR3 is 15 residues. The CDR3: CASSLAYPGGYEQYF. CDR3 DNA sequence: TGTGCCAGCAGCTTAGCCTACCCCGGGGGTTACGAGCAGTACTTC. Variable domain in full (rest from reference TRBV11-2 and TRBJ2-7): EAGVAQSPRYKIIEKRQSVAFWCNPISGHATLYWYQQILGQGPKLLIQFQNNGVVDDSQLPKDRFSAERLKGVDSTLKIQPAKLEDSAVYLCASSLAYPGGYEQYFGPGTRLTVT.

The chain carries TRBV29-1 and TRBJ1-1, with a possible D match to TRBD1 (6 bases). The V end lost 6 bases, the J end lost 0 bases, and 11 bases lay between the germline ends. CDR1 is SQVTM, CDR2 ANQGSEA, per germline. The CDR3 has 13 amino acids. The CDR3 DNA sequence: TGCAGCGTCGAAAACAGGGTGAACACTGAAGCTTTCTTT. This translates into CSVENRVNTEAFF.

The chain recombines TRBV7-3 with TRBJ2-3; no reliable D call. The CDR3 contains 13 residues. With 1 base removed from V and 4 bases from J, the gap between germline ends came to 6 bases. The germline gives CDR1 SGHTA, CDR2 FQGTGA. CDR3 DNA: TGTGCCAGCAGCTTAATGCCGGCAGATACGCAGTATTTT. It specifies CASSLMPADTQYF.

J is TRBJ2-1 and V is TRBV10-2, with 7 positions matching TRBD1. The germline CDR1 and CDR2 sequences are WSHSY and SAAADI. This CDR3 comprises 16 residues. With V trimmed by 3 bases and J by 4 bases, 9 bases remained unmatched. CDR3 sequence: CASSDPFRTGYNEQFF. CDR3 in DNA: TGCGCCAGCAGTGACCCCTTTCGGACAGGATACAATGAGCAGTTCTTC.

This clone has only a few counts. The chain has TRBV4-1 and TRBJ1-4, with 7 bases matching TRBD1. V trimming: 5 bases; J trimming: 3 bases; junction bases outside the gene matches: 15. The CDR3 loop spans 18 amino acids. Looked up from germline, CDR1 is MGHRA and CDR2 is YSYEKL. The CDR3: CASSYEGQGDASNEKLFF. CDR3 bases: TGCGCCAGCAGCTACGAGGGGCAGGGGGATGCATCTAATGAAAAACTGTTTTTT.